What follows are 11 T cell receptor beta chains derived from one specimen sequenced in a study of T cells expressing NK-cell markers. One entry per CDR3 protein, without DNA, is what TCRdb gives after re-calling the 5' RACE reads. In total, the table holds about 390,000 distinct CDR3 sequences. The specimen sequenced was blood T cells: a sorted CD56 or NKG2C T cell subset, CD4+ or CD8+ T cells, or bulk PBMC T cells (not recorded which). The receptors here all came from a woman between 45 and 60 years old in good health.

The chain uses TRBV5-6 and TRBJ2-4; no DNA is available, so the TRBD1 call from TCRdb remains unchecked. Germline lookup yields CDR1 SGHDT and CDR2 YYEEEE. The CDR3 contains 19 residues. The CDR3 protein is CASSWDRDRVQLAKNIQYF.

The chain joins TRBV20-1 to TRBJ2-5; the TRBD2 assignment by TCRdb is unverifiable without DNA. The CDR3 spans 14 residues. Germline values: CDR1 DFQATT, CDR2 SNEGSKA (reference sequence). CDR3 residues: CSAPGLAGVGTQYF.

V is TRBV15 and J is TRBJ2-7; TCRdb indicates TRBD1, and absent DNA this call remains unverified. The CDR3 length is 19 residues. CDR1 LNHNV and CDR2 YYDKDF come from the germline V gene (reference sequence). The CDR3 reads CATSRASHIGRGPSYEQYF. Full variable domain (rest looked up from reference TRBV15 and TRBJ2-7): DAMVIQNPRYQVTQFGKPVTLSCSQTLNHNVMYWYQQKSSQAPKLLFHYYDKDFNNEADTPDNFQSRRPNTSFCFLDIRSPGLGDTAMYLCATSRASHIGRGPSYEQYFGPGTRLTVT.

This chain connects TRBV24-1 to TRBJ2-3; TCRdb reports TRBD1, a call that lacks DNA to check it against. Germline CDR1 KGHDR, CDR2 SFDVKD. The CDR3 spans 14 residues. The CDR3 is CATSEEGATDTQYF.

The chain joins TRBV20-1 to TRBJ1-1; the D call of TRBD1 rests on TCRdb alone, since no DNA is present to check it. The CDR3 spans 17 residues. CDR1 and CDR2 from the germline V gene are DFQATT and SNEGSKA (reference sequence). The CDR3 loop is CSARGGQARQINTEAFF.

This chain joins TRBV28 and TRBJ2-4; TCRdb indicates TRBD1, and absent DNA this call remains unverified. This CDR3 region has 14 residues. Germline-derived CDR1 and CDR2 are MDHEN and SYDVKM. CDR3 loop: CASSPPVRGNIQYF.

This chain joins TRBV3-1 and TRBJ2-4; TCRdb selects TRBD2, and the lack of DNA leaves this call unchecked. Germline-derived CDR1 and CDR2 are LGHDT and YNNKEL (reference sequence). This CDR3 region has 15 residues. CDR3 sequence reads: CASSPGTQAMNIQYF.

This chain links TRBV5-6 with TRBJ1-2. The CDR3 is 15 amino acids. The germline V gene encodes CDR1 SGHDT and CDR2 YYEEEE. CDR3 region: CASSLWAVEFYGYTF.

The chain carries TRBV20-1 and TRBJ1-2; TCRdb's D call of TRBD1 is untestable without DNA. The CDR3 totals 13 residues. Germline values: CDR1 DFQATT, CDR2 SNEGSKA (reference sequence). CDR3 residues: CSARDGRGDGYTF.

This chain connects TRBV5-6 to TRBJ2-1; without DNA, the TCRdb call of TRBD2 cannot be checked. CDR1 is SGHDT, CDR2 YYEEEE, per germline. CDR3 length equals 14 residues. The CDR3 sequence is CASCPSGAYNEQFF.

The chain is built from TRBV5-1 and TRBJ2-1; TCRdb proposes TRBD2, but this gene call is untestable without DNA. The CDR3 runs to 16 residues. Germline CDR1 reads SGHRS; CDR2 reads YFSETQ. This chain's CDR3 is CASSLLSGSSYNEQFF.